This T cell receptor beta chain was retrieved from a study of T-cell memory formation after mild COVID-19. Study-level results: Memory cells collected pre-infection included some clones that later responded, suggesting cross-reactive memory joined.

To note about this clonotype: Its specificity is not known.

One entry per CDR3 protein, called by TCRdb with MiXCR from the 5' RACE reads. This table holds about 270,000 distinct CDR3 sequences, more than 15% found once. Trimming removed 5 bases from V and 4 bases from J, with 18 bases in between. Germline V gene data show CDR1 as KGHSH and CDR2 as LQKENI. The CDR3 runs to 15 residues. Input material: PBMCs or a T cell subset sorted from them (not recorded which). This clonotype was obtained from a man aged 18 to 35 who had mild COVID-19 (a few samples of this study predate the infection). Cell type and time point are not known. The chain recombines TRBV18 with TRBJ2-7; tentatively, D is TRBD2 (5 bases). CDR3 residues: CASSEGNAAMYEQYF. CDR3 nucleotides: TGTGCCAGCTCAGAGGGCAACGCGGCGATGTACGAGCAGTACTTC.